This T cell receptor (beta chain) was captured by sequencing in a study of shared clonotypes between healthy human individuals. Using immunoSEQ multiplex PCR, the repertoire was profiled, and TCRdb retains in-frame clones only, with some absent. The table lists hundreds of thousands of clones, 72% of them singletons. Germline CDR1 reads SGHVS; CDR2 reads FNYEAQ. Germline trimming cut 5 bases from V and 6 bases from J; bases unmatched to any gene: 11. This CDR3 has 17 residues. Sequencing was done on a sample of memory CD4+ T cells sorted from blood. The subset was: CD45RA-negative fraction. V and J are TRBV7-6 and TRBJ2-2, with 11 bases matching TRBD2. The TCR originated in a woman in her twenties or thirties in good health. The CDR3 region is CASSPSVAGGPAGELFF. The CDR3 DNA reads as TGTGCCAGCAGCCCCTCCGTAGCGGGAGGGCCCGCCGGGGAGCTGTTTTTT. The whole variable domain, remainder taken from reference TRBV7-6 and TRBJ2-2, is GAGVSQSPRYKVTKRGQDVALRCDPISGHVSLYWYRQALGQGPEFLTYFNYEAQQDKSGLPNDRFSAERPEGSISTLTIQRTEQRDSAMYRCASSPSVAGGPAGELFFGEGSRLTVL.